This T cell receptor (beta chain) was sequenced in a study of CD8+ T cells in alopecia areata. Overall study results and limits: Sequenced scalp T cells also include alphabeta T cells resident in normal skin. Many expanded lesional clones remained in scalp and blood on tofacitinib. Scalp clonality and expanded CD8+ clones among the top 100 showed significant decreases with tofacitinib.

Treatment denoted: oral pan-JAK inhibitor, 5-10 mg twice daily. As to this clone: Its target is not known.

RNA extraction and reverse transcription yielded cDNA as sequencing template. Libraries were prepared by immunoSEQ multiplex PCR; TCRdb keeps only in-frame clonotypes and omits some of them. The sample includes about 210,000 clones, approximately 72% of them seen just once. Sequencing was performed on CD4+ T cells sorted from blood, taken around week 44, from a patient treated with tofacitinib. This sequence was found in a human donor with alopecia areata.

CDR3: CASNHDRASYEQYF. DNA for the CDR3: TGTGCCAGCAACCACGACAGGGCCTCCTACGAGCAGTACTTC. The chain carries TRBV2 and TRBJ2-7; 7 nucleotides align to TRBD1. The V gene end was trimmed by 7 bases and the J gene end by 0 bases; junction bases not matched to a gene: 6. The CDR3 spans 14 residues. Germline CDR1 is SNHLY and CDR2 is FYNNEI.